This TCR beta chain was recorded in a study of cytotoxic CD8 clonotypes in ibrutinib-treated CLL. This clone appeared a single time. The CDR3 loop spans 17 amino acids. V trimming: 5 bases; J trimming: 0 bases; junction bases outside the gene matches: 10. Germline CDR1 and CDR2: SGHAT and FQNNGV. Some clones are missing from TCRdb's copy, which holds only in-frame ones; the method was immunoSEQ multiplex PCR. The sample records 330,000 or so clones, roughly two thirds being singletons. The sample was PBMCs, taken after 36 months of ibrutinib treatment. The sequence was collected from a human donor with chronic lymphocytic leukemia. The chain couples TRBV11-2 to TRBJ2-3, with TRBD2 identical over 8 bases. Written as DNA, the CDR3 is TGTGCCAGCAGCCCCCGGAGCGGGAGACTTAGCACAGATACGCAGTATTTT. Translation: CASSPRSGRLSTDTQYF.